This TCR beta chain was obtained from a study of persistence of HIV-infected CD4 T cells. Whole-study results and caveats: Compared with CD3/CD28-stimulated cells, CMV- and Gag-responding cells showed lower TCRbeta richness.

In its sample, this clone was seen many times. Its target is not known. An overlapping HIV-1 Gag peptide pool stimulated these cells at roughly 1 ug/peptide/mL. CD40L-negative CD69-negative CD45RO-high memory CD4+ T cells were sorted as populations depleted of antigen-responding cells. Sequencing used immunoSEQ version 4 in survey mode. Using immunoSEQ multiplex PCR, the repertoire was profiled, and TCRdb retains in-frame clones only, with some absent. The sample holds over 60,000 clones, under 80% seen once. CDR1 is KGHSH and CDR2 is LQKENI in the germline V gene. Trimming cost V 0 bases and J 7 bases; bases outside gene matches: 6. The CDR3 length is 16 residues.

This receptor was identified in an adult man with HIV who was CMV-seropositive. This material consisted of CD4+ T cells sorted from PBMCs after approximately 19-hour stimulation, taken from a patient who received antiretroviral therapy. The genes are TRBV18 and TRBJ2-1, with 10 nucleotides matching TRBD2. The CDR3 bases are TGTGCCAGCTCACCACCCTCAGCGGGGGGGAGGAATGAGCAGTTCTTC. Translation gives CASSPPSAGGRNEQFF.